This T cell receptor (beta chain) originates from a study of cytomegalovirus exposure and HLA in healthy donors. Overall study context: The roughly 100 million unique TCR beta sequences, from roughly 170 million T cells, were found by an earlier analysis. From donors who were HLA-typed, an early data release held 65 million to 85 million unique TCRs. Study results and limitations: Most of the TCR beta V segments (in an earlier analysis) were productive either about 90% or about 30% of the time. One cluster of highly shared sequence variants probably arose as a sequencing artifact.

Amplification used 60 Vbeta primers and 13 Jbeta primers. Clones were read by immunoSEQ multiplex PCR, and TCRdb kept only the in-frame ones, dropping some. Of around 100,000 clones in the sample, roughly 68% were seen once. Germline values: CDR1 LNHDA, CDR2 SQIVND (reference sequence). V lost 7 bases, J lost 6 bases, and 11 bases stayed unmatched. The CDR3 has 15 residues. Remarks on this clone: Its antigen is as yet unknown.

V and J are TRBV19 and TRBJ1-4, with 7 bases identical to TRBD1. The source material was PBMCs. This TCR derives from a young man in good health and CMV-seropositive. The CDR3 loop is CASTRKDRTYEKLFF. The CDR3 nucleotides read TGTGCCAGTACAAGGAAGGACAGGACCTATGAAAAACTGTTTTTT. The complete variable domain, with remaining parts taken from reference TRBV19 and TRBJ1-4, reads DGGITQSPKYLFRKEGQNVTLSCEQNLNHDAMYWYRQDPGQGLRLIYYSQIVNDFQKGDIAEGYSVSREKKESFPLTVTSAQKNPTAFYLCASTRKDRTYEKLFFGSGTQLSVL.